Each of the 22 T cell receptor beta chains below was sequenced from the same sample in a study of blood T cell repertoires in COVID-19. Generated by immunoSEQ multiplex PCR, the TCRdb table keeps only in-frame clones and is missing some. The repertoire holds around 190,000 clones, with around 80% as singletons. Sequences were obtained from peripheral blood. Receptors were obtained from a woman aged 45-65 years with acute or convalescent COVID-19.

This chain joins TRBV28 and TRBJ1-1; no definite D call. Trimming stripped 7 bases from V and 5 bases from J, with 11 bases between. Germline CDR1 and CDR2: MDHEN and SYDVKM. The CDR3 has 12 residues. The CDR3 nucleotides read TGTGCCAGCATTGTCGCGGGGACTGAAGCTTTCTTT. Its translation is CASIVAGTEAFF.

The CDR3: CASSSSSKETQYF. CDR3 in DNA: TGTGCCAGCAGTTCGTCGAGTAAAGAGACCCAGTACTTC. The V gene is TRBV7-8, the J gene TRBJ2-5; D uncertain. The V gene's germline CDR1 is SGHVS and CDR2 FQNEAQ. The CDR3 consists of 13 residues. Trimming left V 6 bases short and J 3 bases short, with 11 bases between.

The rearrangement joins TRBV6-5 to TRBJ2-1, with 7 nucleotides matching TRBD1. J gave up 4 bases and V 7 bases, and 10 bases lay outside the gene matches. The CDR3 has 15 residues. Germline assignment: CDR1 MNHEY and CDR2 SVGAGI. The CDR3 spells CASKKGPGGYNEQFF. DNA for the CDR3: TGTGCCAGCAAAAAAGGGCCAGGGGGTTACAATGAGCAGTTCTTC.

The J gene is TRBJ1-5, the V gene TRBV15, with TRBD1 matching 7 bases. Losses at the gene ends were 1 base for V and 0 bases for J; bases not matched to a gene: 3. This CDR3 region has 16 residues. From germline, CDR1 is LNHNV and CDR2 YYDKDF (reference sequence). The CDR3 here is CATSRGRGPSNQPQHF. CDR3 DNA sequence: TGTGCCACCAGCAGAGGGAGGGGGCCTAGCAATCAGCCCCAGCATTTT.

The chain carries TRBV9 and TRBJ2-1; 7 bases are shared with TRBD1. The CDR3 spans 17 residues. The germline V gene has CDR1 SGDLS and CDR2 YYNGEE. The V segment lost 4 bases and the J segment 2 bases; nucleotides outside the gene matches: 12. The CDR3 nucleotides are TGTGCCAGCAGCCCAACCTCCAGGGGGTACACCTACAATGAGCAGTTCTTC. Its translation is CASSPTSRGYTYNEQFF.

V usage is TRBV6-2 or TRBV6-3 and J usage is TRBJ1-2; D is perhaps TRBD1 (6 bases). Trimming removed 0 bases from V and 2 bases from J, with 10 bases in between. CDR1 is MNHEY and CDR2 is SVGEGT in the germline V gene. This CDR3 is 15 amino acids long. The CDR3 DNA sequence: TGTGCCAGCAGTTACTCGACAGGATTGAACTATGGCTACACCTTC. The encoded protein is CASSYSTGLNYGYTF.

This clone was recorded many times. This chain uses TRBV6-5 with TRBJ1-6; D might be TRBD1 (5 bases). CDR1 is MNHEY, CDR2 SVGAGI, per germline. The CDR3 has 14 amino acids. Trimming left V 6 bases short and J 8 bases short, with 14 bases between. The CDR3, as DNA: TGTGCCAGCAGCCTCGGGAGGGGCCATTCACCCCTCCACTTT. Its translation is CASSLGRGHSPLHF.

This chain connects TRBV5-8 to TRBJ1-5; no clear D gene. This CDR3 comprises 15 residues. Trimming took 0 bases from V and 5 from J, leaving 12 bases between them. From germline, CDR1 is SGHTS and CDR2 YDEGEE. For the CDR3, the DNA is TGTGCCAGCAGCTTGGGCTGGGAGTCATATCAGCCCCAGCATTTT. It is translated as CASSLGWESYQPQHF. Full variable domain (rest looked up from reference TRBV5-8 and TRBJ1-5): EAGVTQSPTHLIKTRGQQATLRCSPISGHTSVYWYQQALGLGLQFLLWYDEGEERNRGNFPPRFSGRQFPNYSSELNVNALELEDSALYLCASSLGWESYQPQHFGDGTRLSIL.

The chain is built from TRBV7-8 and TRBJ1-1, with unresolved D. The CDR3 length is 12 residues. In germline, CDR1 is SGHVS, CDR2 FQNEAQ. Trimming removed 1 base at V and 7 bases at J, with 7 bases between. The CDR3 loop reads CASSLDQYEAFF. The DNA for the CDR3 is TGTGCCAGCAGCTTAGATCAGTATGAAGCTTTCTTT.

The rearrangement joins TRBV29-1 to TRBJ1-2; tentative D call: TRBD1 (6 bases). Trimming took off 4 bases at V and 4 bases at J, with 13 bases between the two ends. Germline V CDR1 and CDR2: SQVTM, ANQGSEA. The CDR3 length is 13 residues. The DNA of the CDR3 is TGCAGCGTTGCCAGGGGAGAGCGCTATGGCTACACCTTC. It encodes CSVARGERYGYTF.

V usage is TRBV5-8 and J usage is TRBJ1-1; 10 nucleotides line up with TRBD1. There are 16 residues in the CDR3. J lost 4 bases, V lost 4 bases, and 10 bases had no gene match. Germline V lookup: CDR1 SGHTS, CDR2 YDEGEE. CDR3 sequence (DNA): TGTGCCAGCAGCGTCCGGGACAGGGGATGGAGCACTGAAGCTTTCTTT. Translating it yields CASSVRDRGWSTEAFF.

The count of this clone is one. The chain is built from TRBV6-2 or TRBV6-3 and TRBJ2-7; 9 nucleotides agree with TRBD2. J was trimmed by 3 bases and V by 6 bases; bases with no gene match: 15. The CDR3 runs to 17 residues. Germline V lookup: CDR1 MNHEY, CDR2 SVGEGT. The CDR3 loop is CASSQNPILAGRYEQYF. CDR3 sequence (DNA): TGTGCCAGCAGCCAAAACCCGATCCTAGCGGGACGCTACGAGCAGTACTTC.

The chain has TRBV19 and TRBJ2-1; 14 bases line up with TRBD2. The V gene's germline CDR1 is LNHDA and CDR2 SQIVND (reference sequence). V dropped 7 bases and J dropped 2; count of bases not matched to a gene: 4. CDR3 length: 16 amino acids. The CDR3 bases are TGTGCCAGTATCCGGACTAGCGGGGGGACCTACAATGAGCAGTTCTTC. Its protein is CASIRTSGGTYNEQFF.

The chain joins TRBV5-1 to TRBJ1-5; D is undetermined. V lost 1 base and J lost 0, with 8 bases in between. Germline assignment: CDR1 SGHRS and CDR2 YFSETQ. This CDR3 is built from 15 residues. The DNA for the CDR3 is TGCGCCAGCAGCTTGACCGGGTATAGCAATCAGCCCCAGCATTTT. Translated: CASSLTGYSNQPQHF.

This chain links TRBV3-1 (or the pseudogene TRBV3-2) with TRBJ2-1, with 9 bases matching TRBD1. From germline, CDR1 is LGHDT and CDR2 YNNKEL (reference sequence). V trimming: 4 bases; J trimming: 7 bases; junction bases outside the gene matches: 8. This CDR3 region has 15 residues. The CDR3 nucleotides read TGTGCCAGCAGCCTTCGGGACAGGGAGGATAATGAGCAGTTCTTC. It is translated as CASSLRDREDNEQFF.

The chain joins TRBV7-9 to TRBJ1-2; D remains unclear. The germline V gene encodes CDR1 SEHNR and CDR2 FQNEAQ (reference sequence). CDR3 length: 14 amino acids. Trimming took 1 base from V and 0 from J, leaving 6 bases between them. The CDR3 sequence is CASSLGQANYGYTF. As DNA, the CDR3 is TGTGCCAGCAGCTTAGGCCAGGCTAACTATGGCTACACCTTC. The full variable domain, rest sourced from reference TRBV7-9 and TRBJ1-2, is DTGVSQNPRHKITKRGQNVTFRCDPISEHNRLYWYRQTLGQGPEFLTYFQNEAQLEKSRLLSDRFSAERPKGSFSTLEIQRTEQGDSAMYLCASSLGQANYGYTFGSGTRLTVV.

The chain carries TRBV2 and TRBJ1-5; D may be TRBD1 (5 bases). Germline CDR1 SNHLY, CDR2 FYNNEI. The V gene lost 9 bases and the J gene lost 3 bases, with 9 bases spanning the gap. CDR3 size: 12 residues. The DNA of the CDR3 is TGTGCCAGTCAGGGCCCCAATCAGCCCCAGCATTTT. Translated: CASQGPNQPQHF.

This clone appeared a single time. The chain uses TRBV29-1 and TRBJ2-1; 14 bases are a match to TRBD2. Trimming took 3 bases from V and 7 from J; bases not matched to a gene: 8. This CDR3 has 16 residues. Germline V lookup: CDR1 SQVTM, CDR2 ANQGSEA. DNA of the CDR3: TGCAGCGTTGAGGAGACTAGCGGGAGGGTAGGGAATGAGCAGTTCTTC. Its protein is CSVEETSGRVGNEQFF.

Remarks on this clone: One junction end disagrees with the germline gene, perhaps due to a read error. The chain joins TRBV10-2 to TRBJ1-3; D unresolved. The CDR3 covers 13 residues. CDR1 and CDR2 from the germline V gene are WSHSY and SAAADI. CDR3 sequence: CASRSSSRNTIYF. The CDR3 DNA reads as TGCGCCAGCAGGTCGAGCTCTAGAAACACCATATATTTT.

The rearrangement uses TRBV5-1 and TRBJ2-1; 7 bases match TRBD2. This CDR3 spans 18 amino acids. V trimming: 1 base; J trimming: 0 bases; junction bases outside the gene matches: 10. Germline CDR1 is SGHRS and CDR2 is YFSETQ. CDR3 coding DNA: TGCGCCAGCAGCTTGACCCCCGGACTAGGGAGCTCCTACAATGAGCAGTTCTTC. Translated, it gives CASSLTPGLGSSYNEQFF.

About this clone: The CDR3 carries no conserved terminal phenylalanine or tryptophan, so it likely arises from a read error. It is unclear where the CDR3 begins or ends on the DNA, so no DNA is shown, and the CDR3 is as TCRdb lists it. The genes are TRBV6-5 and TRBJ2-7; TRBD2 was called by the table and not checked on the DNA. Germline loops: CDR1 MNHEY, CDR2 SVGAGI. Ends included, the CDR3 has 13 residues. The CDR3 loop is CASRGSGGGPILL.

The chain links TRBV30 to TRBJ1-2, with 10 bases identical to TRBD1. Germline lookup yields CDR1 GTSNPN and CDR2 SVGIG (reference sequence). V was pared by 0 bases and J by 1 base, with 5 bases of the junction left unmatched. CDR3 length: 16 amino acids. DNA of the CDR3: TGTGCCTGGAGTGTACGGACAGGGGGGTTTAACTATGGCTACACCTTC. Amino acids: CAWSVRTGGFNYGYTF.